This paragraph covers one TCR beta chain sequence. The sample comes from a study of T cells in Graves' hyperthyroidism and ophthalmopathy. Background on the study: Peripheral blood collection took place at initial diagnosis, before any treatment.

The V and J ends lost 10 bases and 7 bases, in that order; junction bases with no gene match: 8. The CDR3 loop spans 13 amino acids. The germline V gene encodes CDR1 ENHRY and CDR2 SYGVKD. Over 9 ml of fresh peripheral blood supplied the PBMCs. Amplified TCR beta CDR3 regions derived from RNA transcripts. The HTBI primer set served for first-round RT-PCR of the TCR CDR3. A single record per CDR3 protein comes from TCRdb applying MiXCR to the multiplex PCR reads. The data show hundreds of thousands of distinct CDR3 sequences, about two fifths seen once. This sequence was found in a man aged 18 to 30 with Graves' hyperthyroidism. The chain recombines TRBV10-3 with TRBJ1-5; TRBD1 aligns across 9 bases. The sequencing sample was made of blood. This CDR3 is CATGTGNYQPQHF. CDR3 coding DNA: TGTGCCACCGGGACAGGGAATTACCAGCCCCAGCATTTT.